Sequencing of this T cell receptor beta chain was carried out in a study of control samples from healthy donors and cancer patients. V lost 2 bases and J 8 bases, leaving 15 bases between the germline ends. Germline V lookup: CDR1 LGHDT, CDR2 YNNKEL (reference sequence). There are 14 residues in the CDR3. TCRdb keeps only in-frame clones here, not all; method: immunoSEQ multiplex PCR. The table lists some 140,000 clones, about 85% of them singletons. The sample was blood. The source of this sequence is a woman in her 30s in good health. The rearrangement uses TRBV3-1 (or the pseudogene TRBV3-2) and TRBJ1-2; D not certain. The DNA of the CDR3 is TGTGCCAGCAGCCAACTTGCAGGAACGAGAGGCTACACCTTC. Protein: CASSQLAGTRGYTF.